This T cell receptor (beta chain) came from a study of shared clonotypes between healthy human individuals (dated by TCRdb to about 2020). The study in broad terms: A couple of women and three men aged 18 to 49 years were included in the cohort. Per donor, three plates each were used for CD4 naive and CD4 memory, two for CD8 naive, and one for CD8 memory. To estimate repertoire size and how much clonotypes are shared between individuals, the study performed deep sequencing of blood TCR repertoires from a handful of healthy adults. To increase sequencing depth and limit assay-specific biases, different laboratories used diverse techniques to prepare libraries and sequence TCR repertoires. Per donor, leukapheresis produced somewhere between about 0.8 and 9.5 billion PBMCs. Beyond this particular receptor, the publication reports: Even with the large sequencing depth, rarefaction of the sorted-subset datasets indicated that sequencing was incomplete. Compared with non-shared clonotypes, the clonotypes found in all four sorted-subset donors had higher generation probabilities. Sampling was restricted to blood, and TCR repertoires in tissue are likely to differ from TCR repertoires in blood. The genetic and exposure-history diversity represented was limited by the small number of donors. Estimated clonotype richness was generally larger for naive than for memory subsets. Pairwise subsampling led to the expectation that sequencing depth would affect the degree of clonotype sharing among donors. Sharing across a few donors was observed for approximately 5% of naive CD4, over 3% of naive CD8, around 2.5% of memory CD4, and about 0.39% of memory CD8 clonotypes.

Using the deep immunoSEQ assay, multiplex PCR amplified TCR CDR3 regions from genomic DNA. For each cell subset, the extracted genomic DNA was distributed evenly across all wells of several immunoSEQ 96-well plates, and each plate served as one replicate. For sorted subsets, around 200 ng genomic DNA, equal to 30,000 or so T cell genomes, was loaded into each replicate PCR. Purified libraries were quantified with a Qubit 3.0 fluorometer, sized on a Bioanalyzer 2100, and re-quantified with the KAPA Library Quantification kit. Each immunoSEQ 96-well plate was sequenced on its own single-read 150-cycle Illumina NextSeq 550 flow cell. Per the authors' processing: Because the immunoSEQ output held only junctional sequences and lacked quality scores, the filtering could not match the filtering applied to full-length reads. To assign V/J genes and CDR3, sequences were annotated against IMGT germline references using PyIR, a Python wrapper for IgBLAST v1.9. Any read was removed if the V/J assignment was weak (E-value above 1e-6), the CDR3 was missing, or the read contained stop codons, out-of-frame junctions, or ambiguous translated residues. V3J clonotypes were defined by identical inferred V gene, J gene, and CDR3 amino acid sequence. Percentage overlap between repertoires was computed as shared unique clonotypes divided by the size of the smaller repertoire. RTK rarefaction, the Chao1 estimator, and Recon v2.1 estimates of unobserved clonotypes were used to assess repertoire richness. OLGA was used to compute generation probabilities for all TCRbeta clonotypes that the gDNA method yielded from a handful of donors. TCRdb re-hosts the immuneACCESS table, in-frame sequences only. Its copies lack some clones; in the studies checked, an unresolved V gene accounts for under half of them, and the cause for the rest is not known. V and J calls and clone size are given by that table; D and trimming were obtained from the DNA. Recorded for this sample are over a million clones; more than 95% of them occurred a single time. The ten largest make up over 1% of the sample.

Reading from cysteine to phenylalanine, the CDR3 counts 13 amino acids. Of the read, only the CDR3 DNA is kept; its 39 bases are in frame from base 1. Taken from the germline V gene, the CDR1 and CDR2 loops are SGHTA and FQGTGA. At the junction V is shortened by 0 bases and J by 15 bases, with 15 bases in between. A remark on this clone: Its cognate antigen has yet to be identified. Nothing much larger sits one base from this clone, and base qualities are not available.

Healthy HIV-negative adults with no recently reported acute infections or vaccinations were included as donors. Every donor was a Caucasian adult living in Nashville, Tennessee, USA. CD4+ T cells were enriched by magnetic negative selection, after which naive cells were positively selected on CD45RA and the negative fraction was taken as the memory subset. After blood collection by leukapheresis, PBMCs were isolated using Ficoll-Histopaque density gradient centrifugation and then cryopreserved in the vapor phase of liquid nitrogen. Analytical flow cytometry was used to check the purity and quantity of each magnetically sorted T cell population. Genomic DNA was isolated from every sorted fraction and measured by UV absorbance on a Nanodrop 2000c.

In this chain, TRBV7-3 is recombined with TRBJ2-1, with a weak D call of TRBD2 (6 bases match). Specimen: naive CD4+ T cells sorted from blood. The sample's cell subset or site label, decoded: CD45RA+ positively selected. This sequence was found in a man aged 25 to 45 in good health. The CDR3 here reads CASSLTGRERTFF. The DNA sequence is given as TGTGCCAGCAGCTTAACGGGGCGGGAACGTACGTTCTTC.